Below, 10 T cell receptor beta chains from the same sample are listed, as sequenced in a study of blood T cell repertoires in COVID-19. The assay was immunoSEQ multiplex PCR, and TCRdb's table has in-frame clones only and misses some. The data hold 90,000 to 95,000 clones, with around 88% observed a single time. What was sequenced was peripheral blood. The receptors here all came from a woman between 65 and 79 years old with acute or convalescent COVID-19.

V usage is TRBV7-2 and J usage is TRBJ2-7; D is perhaps TRBD1 (6 bases). Trimming took off 5 bases at V and 6 bases at J, with 20 bases between the two ends. The CDR3 loop spans 15 amino acids. The germline V gene encodes CDR1 SGHTA and CDR2 FQGNSA. CDR3 sequence (DNA): TGTGCCAGCAGCACCTCGCGTGGGGGCGTGGGCGAGCAGTACTTC. It is translated as CASSTSRGGVGEQYF. Variable domain in full (rest from reference TRBV7-2 and TRBJ2-7): GAGVSQSPSNKVTEKGKDVELRCDPISGHTALYWYRQSLGQGLEFLIYFQGNSAPDKSGLPSDRFSAERTGGSVSTLTIQRTQQEDSAVYLCASSTSRGGVGEQYFGPGTRLTVT.

The genes are TRBV7-8 and TRBJ2-2; tentative D call: TRBD1 (6 bases). CDR1 SGHVS and CDR2 FQNEAQ come from the germline V gene. The CDR3 is made up of 16 amino acids. The V end lost 3 bases, the J end lost 0 bases, and 11 bases lay between the germline ends. The CDR3 sequence is CASSFPGQTNTGELFF. Written as DNA, the CDR3 is TGTGCCAGCAGCTTCCCGGGACAAACGAACACCGGGGAGCTGTTTTTT.

The chain links TRBV3-1 (or the pseudogene TRBV3-2) to TRBJ2-2, with a possible D match to TRBD1 (6 bases). V shed 2 bases and J shed 4 bases, with 14 bases lying between them. This CDR3 has 16 residues. Germline V gene lookup returns CDR1 LGHDT and CDR2 YNNKEL (reference sequence). The CDR3 DNA sequence: TGTGCCAGCAGCCAACTTCGTACAGGGAGCACCGGGGAGCTGTTTTTT. This codes for CASSQLRTGSTGELFF.

This clone was counted between two and nine times. This sequence joins TRBV24-1 and TRBJ2-2, with D maybe TRBD2 (5 bases). There are 16 residues in the CDR3. CDR1 KGHDR and CDR2 SFDVKD come from the germline V gene. Trimming cost V 1 base and J 0 bases, with 8 bases left between them. CDR3 residues: CATSDFPGTNTGELFF. Written as DNA, the CDR3 is TGTGCCACCAGTGATTTCCCGGGAACGAACACCGGGGAGCTGTTTTTT.

V gene TRBV29-1 combines with J gene TRBJ1-2, with TRBD1 matching over 7 bases. CDR3 length: 12 amino acids. V was pared by 4 bases and J by 8 bases, with 7 bases of the junction left unmatched. Germline CDR1 reads SQVTM; CDR2 reads ANQGSEA. This CDR3 is CSVGTQGSGYTF. In nucleotides, the CDR3 is TGCAGCGTTGGAACACAGGGGAGCGGCTACACCTTC.

The J gene is TRBJ2-7, the V gene TRBV11-2; weak D call: TRBD1 (5 bases). This CDR3 is built from 17 residues. Per germline, CDR1 SGHAT and CDR2 FQNNGV. V was clipped by 3 bases and J by 2 bases, with 20 bases between them. CDR3 in DNA: TGTGCCAGCAGCTTCTCGCAACCTCAGGGTAGCACCTACGAGCAGTACTTC. Translation: CASSFSQPQGSTYEQYF.

This chain joins TRBV15 and TRBJ2-5, with 9 bases fitting TRBD2. CDR3 length: 12 amino acids. V shed 8 bases and J 3 bases; nucleotides not matched to a gene: 1. The germline V gene encodes CDR1 LNHNV and CDR2 YYDKDF (reference sequence). In DNA, the CDR3 is TGTGCCACCCAGCGGGGGGAAGAGACCCAGTACTTC. It translates to CATQRGEETQYF. Full variable domain (remainder filled in from reference TRBV15 and TRBJ2-5): DAMVIQNPRYQVTQFGKPVTLSCSQTLNHNVMYWYQQKSSQAPKLLFHYYDKDFNNEADTPDNFQSRRPNTSFCFLDIRSPGLGDTAMYLCATQRGEETQYFGPGTRLLVL.

The chain has TRBV9 and TRBJ2-7; unclear D gene. The CDR3 has 14 amino acids. Trimming pared 0 bases from V and 0 bases from J, leaving 7 bases between. Germline CDR1 is SGDLS and CDR2 is YYNGEE. Written as DNA, the CDR3 is TGTGCCAGCAGCGTAGCCCAGCGCTCCTACGAGCAGTACTTC. Its protein product is CASSVAQRSYEQYF.

Only a few counts were recorded for this clone. The gene calls are TRBV3-1 (or the pseudogene TRBV3-2) and TRBJ1-2, with 8 bases lining up with TRBD1. CDR1 LGHDT and CDR2 YNNKEL come from the germline V gene (reference sequence). This CDR3 region has 16 residues. V dropped 0 bases and J dropped 4; count of bases not matched to a gene: 7. CDR3 protein: CASSQDFQGAGYGYTF. CDR3 sequence (DNA): TGTGCCAGCAGCCAAGATTTTCAGGGGGCTGGCTATGGCTACACCTTC.

CDR3 sequence reads: CSVVVLDTRHYGYTF. The CDR3 DNA follows: TGCAGCGTTGTAGTTTTGGACACCAGACACTATGGCTACACCTTC. The V gene is TRBV29-1, the J gene TRBJ1-2; tentatively, D is TRBD1 (5 bases). Per the germline V gene, CDR1 is SQVTM and CDR2 is ANQGSEA. There are 15 residues in the CDR3. Trimming cost V 4 bases and J 3 bases, with 18 bases left between them.